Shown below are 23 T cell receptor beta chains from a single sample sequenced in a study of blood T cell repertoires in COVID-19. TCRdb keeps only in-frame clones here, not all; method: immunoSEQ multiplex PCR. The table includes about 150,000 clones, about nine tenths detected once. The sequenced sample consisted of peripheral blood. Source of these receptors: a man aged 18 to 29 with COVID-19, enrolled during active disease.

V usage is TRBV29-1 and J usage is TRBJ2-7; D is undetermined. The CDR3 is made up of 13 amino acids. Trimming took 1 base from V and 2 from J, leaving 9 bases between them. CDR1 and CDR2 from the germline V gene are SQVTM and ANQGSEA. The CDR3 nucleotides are TGCAGCGTTGAAGGAGAAACCCCCTACGAGCAGTACTTC. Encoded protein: CSVEGETPYEQYF.

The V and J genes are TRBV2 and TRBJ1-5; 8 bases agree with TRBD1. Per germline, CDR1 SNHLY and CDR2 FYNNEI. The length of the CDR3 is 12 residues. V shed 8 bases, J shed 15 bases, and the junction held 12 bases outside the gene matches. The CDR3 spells CASSTGGARPHF. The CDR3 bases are TGTGCCAGCTCCACAGGGGGTGCCCGACCGCATTTT.

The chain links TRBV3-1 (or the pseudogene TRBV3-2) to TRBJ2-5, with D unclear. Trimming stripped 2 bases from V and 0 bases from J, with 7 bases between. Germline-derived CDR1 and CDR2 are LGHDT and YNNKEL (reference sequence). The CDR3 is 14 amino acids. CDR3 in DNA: TGTGCCAGCAGCCAAACTTCGTACCAAGAGACCCAGTACTTC. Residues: CASSQTSYQETQYF.

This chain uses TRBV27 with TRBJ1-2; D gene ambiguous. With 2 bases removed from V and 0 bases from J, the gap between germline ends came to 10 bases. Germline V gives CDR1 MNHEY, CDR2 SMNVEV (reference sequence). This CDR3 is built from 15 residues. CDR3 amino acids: CASSLAPGANYGYTF. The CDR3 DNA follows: TGTGCCAGCAGTTTAGCCCCAGGTGCTAACTATGGCTACACCTTC.

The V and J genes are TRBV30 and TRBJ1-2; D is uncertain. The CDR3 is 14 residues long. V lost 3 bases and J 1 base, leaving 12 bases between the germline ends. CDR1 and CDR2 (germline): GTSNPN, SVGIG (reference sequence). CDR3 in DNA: TGTGCCTGGAGAGAAGAGGGCAATAACTATGGCTACACCTTC. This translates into CAWREEGNNYGYTF.

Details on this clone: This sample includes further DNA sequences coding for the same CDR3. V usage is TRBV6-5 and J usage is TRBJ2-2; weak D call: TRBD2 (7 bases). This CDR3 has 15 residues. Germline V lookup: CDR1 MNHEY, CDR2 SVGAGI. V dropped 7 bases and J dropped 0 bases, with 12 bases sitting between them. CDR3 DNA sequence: TGTGCCAGCAAAAGGGGGGGCCCGAACACCGGGGAGCTGTTTTTT. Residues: CASKRGGPNTGELFF.

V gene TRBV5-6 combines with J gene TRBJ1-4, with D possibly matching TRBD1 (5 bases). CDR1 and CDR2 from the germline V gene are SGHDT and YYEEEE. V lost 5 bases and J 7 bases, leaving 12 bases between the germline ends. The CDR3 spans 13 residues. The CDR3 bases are TGTGCCAGCAGGCAAACCGACAGTGAAAAACTGTTTTTT. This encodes CASRQTDSEKLFF.

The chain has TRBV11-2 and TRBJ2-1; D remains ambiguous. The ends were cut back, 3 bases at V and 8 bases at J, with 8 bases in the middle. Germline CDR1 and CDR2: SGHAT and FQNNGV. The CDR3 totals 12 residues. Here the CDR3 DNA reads TGTGCCAGCAGCTTCGGGTTGGATGAGCAGTTCTTC. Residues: CASSFGLDEQFF.

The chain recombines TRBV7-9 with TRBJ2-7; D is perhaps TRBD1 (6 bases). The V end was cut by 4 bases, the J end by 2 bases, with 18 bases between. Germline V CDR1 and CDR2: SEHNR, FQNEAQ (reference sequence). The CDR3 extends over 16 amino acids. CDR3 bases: TGTGCCAGCAGCTCCCCTCTTACGGGGACAACCTACGAGCAGTACTTC. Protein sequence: CASSSPLTGTTYEQYF.

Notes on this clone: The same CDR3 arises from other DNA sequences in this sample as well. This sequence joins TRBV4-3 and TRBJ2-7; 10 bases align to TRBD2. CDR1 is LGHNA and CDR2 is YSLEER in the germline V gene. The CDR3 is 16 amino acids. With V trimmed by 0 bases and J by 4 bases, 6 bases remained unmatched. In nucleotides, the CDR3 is TGCGCCAGCAGCCAAGATCGGCTAGCGGGAGCTTACGAGCAGTACTTC. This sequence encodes CASSQDRLAGAYEQYF.

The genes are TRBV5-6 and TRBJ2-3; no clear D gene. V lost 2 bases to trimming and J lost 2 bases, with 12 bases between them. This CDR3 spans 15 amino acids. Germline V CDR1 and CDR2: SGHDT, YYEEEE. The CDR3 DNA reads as TGTGCCAGCAGCTTCAAGCGAACCTACACAGATACGCAGTATTTT. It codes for CASSFKRTYTDTQYF. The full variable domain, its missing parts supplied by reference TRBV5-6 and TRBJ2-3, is DAGVTQSPTHLIKTRGQQVTLRCSPKSGHDTVSWYQQALGQGPQFIFQYYEEEERQRGNFPDRFSGHQFPNYSSELNVNALLLGDSALYLCASSFKRTYTDTQYFGPGTRLTVL.

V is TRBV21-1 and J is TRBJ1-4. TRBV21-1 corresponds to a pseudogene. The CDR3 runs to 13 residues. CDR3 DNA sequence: TGTGCCACCCACCCGGGTTTCGGTGAAAAACTGCTTTTT. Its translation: CATHPGFGEKLLF.

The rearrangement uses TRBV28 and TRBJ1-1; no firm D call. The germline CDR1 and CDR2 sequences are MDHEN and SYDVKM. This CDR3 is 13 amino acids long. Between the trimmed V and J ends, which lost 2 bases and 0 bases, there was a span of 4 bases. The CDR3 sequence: CASSLPMNTEAFF. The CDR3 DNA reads TGTGCCAGCAGTTTACCTATGAACACTGAAGCTTTCTTT. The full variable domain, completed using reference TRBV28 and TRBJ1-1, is DVKVTQSSRYLVKRTGEKVFLECVQDMDHENMFWYRQDPGLGLRLIYFSYDVKMKEKGDIPEGYSVSREKKERFSLILESASTNQTSMYLCASSLPMNTEAFFGQGTRLTVV.

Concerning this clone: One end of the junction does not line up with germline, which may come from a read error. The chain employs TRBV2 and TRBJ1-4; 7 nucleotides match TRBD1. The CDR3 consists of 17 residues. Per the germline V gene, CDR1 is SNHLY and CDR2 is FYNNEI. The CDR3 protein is CASRITYDRAGNEKLLF. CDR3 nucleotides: TGTGCCAGCAGAATAACTTACGACAGGGCGGGAAATGAAAAACTGCTTTTT.

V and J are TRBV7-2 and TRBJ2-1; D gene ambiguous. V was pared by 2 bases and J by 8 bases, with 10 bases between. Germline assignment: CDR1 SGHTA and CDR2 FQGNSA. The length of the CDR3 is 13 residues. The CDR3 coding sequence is TGTGCCAGCAGCTTATCCCTTGGCTATGAGCAGTTCTTC. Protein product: CASSLSLGYEQFF.

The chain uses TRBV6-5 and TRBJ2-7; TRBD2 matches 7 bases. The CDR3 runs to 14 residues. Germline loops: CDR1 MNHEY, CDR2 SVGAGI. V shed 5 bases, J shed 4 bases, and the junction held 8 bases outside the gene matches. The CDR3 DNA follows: TGTGCCAGCAGTCTTAGGGAGGGAGTATACGAGCAGTACTTC. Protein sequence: CASSLREGVYEQYF.

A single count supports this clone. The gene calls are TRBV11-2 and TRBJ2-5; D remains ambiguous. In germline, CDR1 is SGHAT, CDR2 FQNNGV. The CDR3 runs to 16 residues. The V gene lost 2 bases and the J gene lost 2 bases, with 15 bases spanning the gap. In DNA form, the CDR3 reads TGTGCCAGCAGCTTAACCCCCTGGCCCATTCAAGAGACCCAGTACTTC. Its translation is CASSLTPWPIQETQYF.

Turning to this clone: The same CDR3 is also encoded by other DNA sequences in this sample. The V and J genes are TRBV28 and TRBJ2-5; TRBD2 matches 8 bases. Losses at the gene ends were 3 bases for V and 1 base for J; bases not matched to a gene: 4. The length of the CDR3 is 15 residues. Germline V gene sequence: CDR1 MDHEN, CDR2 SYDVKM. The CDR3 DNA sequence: TGTGCCAGCAGTTTTCCCACTAGCGGCCAAGAGACCCAGTACTTC. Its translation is CASSFPTSGQETQYF.

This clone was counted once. The CDR3 DNA is TGCAGCGTCACCGACAGGGGGAGCACAGATACGCAGTATTTT. This encodes CSVTDRGSTDTQYF. This chain connects TRBV29-1 to TRBJ2-3, with 9 bases matching TRBD1. The germline gives CDR1 SQVTM, CDR2 ANQGSEA. The V and J ends lost 6 bases and 0 bases, in that order; junction bases with no gene match: 4. The CDR3 consists of 14 residues.

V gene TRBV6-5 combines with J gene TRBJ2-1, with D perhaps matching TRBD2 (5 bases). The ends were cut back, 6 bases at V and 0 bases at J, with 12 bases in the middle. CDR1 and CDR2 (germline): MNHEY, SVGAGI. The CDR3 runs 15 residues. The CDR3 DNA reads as TGTGCCAGCAGCGGGAAGCGGTACTCCTACAATGAGCAGTTCTTC. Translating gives CASSGKRYSYNEQFF.

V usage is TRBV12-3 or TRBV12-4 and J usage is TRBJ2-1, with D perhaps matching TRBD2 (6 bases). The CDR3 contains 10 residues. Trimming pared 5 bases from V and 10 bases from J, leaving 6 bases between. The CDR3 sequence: CASSSGEQFF. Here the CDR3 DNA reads TGTGCCAGCAGTAGCGGGGAGCAGTTCTTC.

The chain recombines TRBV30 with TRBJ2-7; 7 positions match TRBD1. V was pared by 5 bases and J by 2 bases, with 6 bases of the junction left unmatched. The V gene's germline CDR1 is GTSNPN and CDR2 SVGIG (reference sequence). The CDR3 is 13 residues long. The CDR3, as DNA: TGTGCCTGGGCAACAGGGGTTGCCTACGAGCAGTACTTC. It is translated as CAWATGVAYEQYF.

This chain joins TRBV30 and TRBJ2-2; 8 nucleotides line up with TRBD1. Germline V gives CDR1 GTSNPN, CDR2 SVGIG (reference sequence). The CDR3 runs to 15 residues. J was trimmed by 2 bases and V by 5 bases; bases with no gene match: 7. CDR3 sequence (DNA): TGTGCCTGGTGGGGGACAGGTCTCAACACCGGGGAGCTGTTTTTT. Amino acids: CAWWGTGLNTGELFF.